This T cell receptor (beta chain) was captured in a study of blood T cell repertoires in COVID-19. Study-wide context: Some COVID-19 samples were acute and others convalescent; all came from the United States, Italy and Spain.

The protocol was immunoSEQ multiplex PCR, while the TCRdb copy is restricted to in-frame clones and leaves out a portion. The sample contains roughly 300,000 clones, about 90% of which appear only once. Germline CDR1 and CDR2: LNHDA and SQIVND (reference sequence). Trimming took off 3 bases at V and 4 bases at J, with 19 bases between the two ends. The CDR3 spans 16 residues. The sequencing input was peripheral blood. The sequence was obtained from a man younger than 35 who had recovered from COVID-19. This chain uses TRBV19 with TRBJ2-7; D is ambiguous. The CDR3 region has the DNA TGTGCCAGTAGTATTTCAATCCTAATCGGTGCGTACGAGCAGTACTTC. This translates into CASSISILIGAYEQYF.